The 19 T cell receptor beta chains given below trace back to one sample, sequenced in a study of blood T cell repertoires in COVID-19. Repertoires were generated with immunoSEQ multiplex PCR, while TCRdb's copy carries only in-frame clones and drops some. The repertoire includes about 130,000 clones, around 70% of them detected once, and more than 5.5% sits in the top ten. The sequencing sample was made of peripheral blood. These receptors came from a man aged 55 to 70 with acute or convalescent COVID-19.

This chain uses TRBV3-1 (or the pseudogene TRBV3-2) with TRBJ1-1, with a tentative D call TRBD1 (6 bases). The CDR3 loop spans 15 amino acids. Trimming left V 2 bases short and J 10 bases short, with 20 bases between. Germline V gene data show CDR1 as LGHDT and CDR2 as YNNKEL (reference sequence). The CDR3 nucleotides are TGTGCCAGCAGCCAACCGGGACGGGGGGCGGTAGGAGCTTTCTTT. Translating gives CASSQPGRGAVGAFF.

This chain connects TRBV11-3 to TRBJ2-6; TRBD1 aligns across 8 bases. Trimming took 3 bases from V and 2 from J; bases not matched to a gene: 6. Germline CDR1 SGHNT, CDR2 YENEEA. The CDR3 totals 17 residues. CDR3 loop: CASSFRQGRPGANVLTF. DNA for the CDR3: TGTGCCAGCAGCTTTAGACAGGGGAGGCCTGGGGCCAACGTCCTGACTTTC.

Here the CDR3 DNA reads TGTGCCAGCGGCAGAACAAGCACAGATACGCAGTATTTT. Protein product: CASGRTSTDTQYF. This chain connects TRBV12-3 or TRBV12-4 to TRBJ2-3; D not resolved. V lost 8 bases and J 0 bases, leaving 9 bases between the germline ends. The CDR3 totals 13 residues.

As regards this clone: One end of the junction varies from germline; a read error may be responsible. This CDR3 reads CSVQGAGTGTQYF. The CDR3 nucleotides read TGCAGCGTTCAGGGGGCAGGCACAGGTACGCAGTATTTT. The chain couples TRBV29-1 to TRBJ2-3; 8 nucleotides align to TRBD1. The germline V gene has CDR1 SQVTM and CDR2 ANQGSEA. The length of the CDR3 is 13 residues.

The chain recombines TRBV7-3 with TRBJ1-1; no definite D call. Germline V lookup: CDR1 SGHTA, CDR2 FQGTGA. The CDR3 runs to 13 residues. Trimming took 5 bases from V and 2 from J, leaving 9 bases between them. CDR3 in amino acids: CASSPGRNTEAFF. The CDR3 DNA reads TGTGCCAGCAGCCCTGGCCGAAACACTGAAGCTTTCTTT. Supplemented by reference TRBV7-3 and TRBJ1-1, the full variable domain reads GAGVSQTPSNKVTEKGKYVELRCDPISGHTALYWYRQSLGQGPEFLIYFQGTGAADDSGLPNDRFFAVRPEGSVSTLKIQRTERGDSAVYLCASSPGRNTEAFFGQGTRLTVV.

This clone has only one observation. The rearrangement joins TRBV9 to TRBJ1-2; 9 positions match TRBD1. CDR3 length: 13 residues. V shed 2 bases, J shed 6 bases, and the junction held 2 bases outside the gene matches. Germline assignment: CDR1 SGDLS and CDR2 YYNGEE. The CDR3 region has the DNA TGTGCCAGCAGCGTTGGACAGGGGAATGGCTACACCTTC. Translation gives CASSVGQGNGYTF.

J is TRBJ1-6 and V is TRBV12-5, with 8 nucleotides matching TRBD1. This CDR3 has 16 residues. Germline V gene lookup returns CDR1 LGHNT and CDR2 FRNRAP. The V gene end was trimmed by 3 bases and the J gene end by 5 bases; junction bases not matched to a gene: 6. CDR3 protein: CASGFHPTGDNSPLHF. The CDR3 coding sequence is TGTGCTAGTGGTTTCCACCCGACAGGGGATAATTCACCCCTCCACTTT.

This chain connects TRBV28 to TRBJ2-7, with D possibly being TRBD2 (6 bases). CDR3 length: 13 residues. Germline V lookup: CDR1 MDHEN, CDR2 SYDVKM. Trimming removed 3 bases from V and 9 bases from J, with 15 bases in between. The CDR3 loop reads CASSFRGPEGQYF. The CDR3 coding sequence is TGTGCCAGCAGTTTTAGGGGACCGGAGGGGCAGTACTTC.

This chain joins TRBV3-1 (or the pseudogene TRBV3-2) and TRBJ1-1; the D is unclear. The CDR3 spans 15 residues. Germline assignment: CDR1 LGHDT and CDR2 YNNKEL (reference sequence). V lost 3 bases, J lost 1 base, and 12 bases lay in between. CDR3 loop: CASSHSSAANTEAFF. The CDR3 region has the DNA TGTGCCAGCAGCCACTCAAGCGCGGCGAACACTGAAGCTTTCTTT.

The chain couples TRBV6-1 to TRBJ2-7, with 8 nucleotides matching TRBD1. CDR3 length equals 15 residues. Germline V gene sequence: CDR1 MNHNS, CDR2 SASEGT. Losses at the gene ends were 2 bases for V and 7 bases for J; bases not matched to a gene: 10. CDR3 loop: CASSELGRGLGEQYF. The CDR3 DNA reads as TGTGCCAGCAGTGAATTGGGCAGGGGGCTGGGGGAGCAGTACTTC.

There are a few counts of this clone. V gene TRBV7-9 combines with J gene TRBJ1-1; tentatively, D is TRBD1 (6 bases). V was pared by 6 bases and J by 7 bases, with 9 bases between. The length of the CDR3 is 11 residues. The V gene's germline CDR1 is SEHNR and CDR2 FQNEAQ (reference sequence). CDR3 coding DNA: TGTGCCAGCAGTGAGGGGGTTGAAGCTTTCTTT. It encodes CASSEGVEAFF.

The chain couples TRBV7-6 to TRBJ2-3; 10 bases match TRBD2. Unmatched junction bases numbered 8, after V lost 5 bases and J lost 3 bases. The CDR3 covers 16 residues. Germline V gene lookup returns CDR1 SGHVS and CDR2 FNYEAQ. The CDR3 loop reads CASSVDASGGTDTQYF. CDR3 DNA: TGTGCCAGCAGCGTCGATGCTAGCGGGGGAACAGATACGCAGTATTTT.

The J gene is TRBJ2-7, the V gene TRBV12-3 or TRBV12-4; TRBD2 matches at 8 bases. The J segment lost 3 bases and the V segment lost 8 bases, leaving 6 bases of the junction unmatched. The CDR3 has 13 amino acids. The CDR3 reads CASSRGGHYEQYF. CDR3 in DNA: TGTGCCAGCTCACGGGGGGGCCACTACGAGCAGTACTTC.

The V call is TRBV4-1, the J call TRBJ2-1, with 7 bases identical to TRBD1. Trimming removed 8 bases from V and 0 bases from J; junction bases left unmatched: 7. The germline V gene encodes CDR1 MGHRA and CDR2 YSYEKL. The CDR3 is 15 amino acids. Written as DNA, the CDR3 is TGCGCCAGCGTGGGACAGATGAGCTCCTACAATGAGCAGTTCTTC. This codes for CASVGQMSSYNEQFF.

The gene calls are TRBV6-5 and TRBJ2-2; 7 bases line up with TRBD2. This CDR3 comprises 15 residues. Germline CDR1 and CDR2: MNHEY and SVGAGI. Germline trimming cut 6 bases from V and 9 bases from J; bases unmatched to any gene: 13. CDR3 sequence (DNA): TGTGCCAGCAGACCCGTCAGGGAGGGGTTTCGGGAGCTGTTTTTT. It yields the protein CASRPVREGFRELFF.

The J gene is TRBJ2-7, the V gene TRBV28, with a tentative D call TRBD2 (5 bases). From germline, CDR1 is MDHEN and CDR2 SYDVKM. The germline V and J ends were trimmed by 8 bases and 9 bases, with 17 bases remaining between them. The CDR3 has 12 amino acids. The CDR3 DNA sequence: TGTGCCAGCTTCGGGGATATACGAGTGCAGTACTTC. Translation gives CASFGDIRVQYF.

V is TRBV30 and J is TRBJ1-1; possible D gene TRBD1, 6 bases. The V gene's germline CDR1 is GTSNPN and CDR2 SVGIG (reference sequence). V shed 2 bases and J shed 1 base, with 8 bases lying between them. The CDR3 is 13 residues long. The CDR3 sequence is CAWSKDRNTEAFF. In DNA form, the CDR3 reads TGTGCCTGGAGTAAGGACAGGAACACTGAAGCTTTCTTT.

This clone is a singleton in its sample. This chain links TRBV25-1 with TRBJ1-6; D is unclear. V was cut by 4 bases and J by 10 bases, with 11 bases left in between. The length of the CDR3 is 13 residues. CDR1 and CDR2 (germline): MGHDK, SYGVNS. The CDR3 protein is CASSGTSRSPLHF. Written as DNA, the CDR3 is TGTGCCAGCAGTGGAACCTCTCGGTCACCCCTCCACTTT.

The V and J genes are TRBV10-3 and TRBJ2-7; 7 bases are shared with TRBD2. CDR3 length equals 15 residues. Germline V gene sequence: CDR1 ENHRY, CDR2 SYGVKD. Trimming cost V 4 bases and J 1 base; bases outside gene matches: 7. This CDR3 reads CAISVRRETSYEQYF. The CDR3 nucleotides read TGTGCCATCAGTGTTAGGCGGGAGACTTCCTACGAGCAGTACTTC.